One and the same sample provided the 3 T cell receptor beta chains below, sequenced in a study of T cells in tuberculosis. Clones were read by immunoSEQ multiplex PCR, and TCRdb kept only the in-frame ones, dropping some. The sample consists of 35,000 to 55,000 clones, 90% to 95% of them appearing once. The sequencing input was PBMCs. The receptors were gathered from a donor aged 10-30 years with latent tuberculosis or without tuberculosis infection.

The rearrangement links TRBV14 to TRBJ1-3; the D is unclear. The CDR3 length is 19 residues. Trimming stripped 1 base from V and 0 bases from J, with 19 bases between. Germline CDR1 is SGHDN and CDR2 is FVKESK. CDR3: CASSQGRVGSATSGNTIYF. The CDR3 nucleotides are TGTGCCAGCAGCCAAGGACGGGTCGGTTCGGCAACCTCTGGAAACACCATATATTTT.

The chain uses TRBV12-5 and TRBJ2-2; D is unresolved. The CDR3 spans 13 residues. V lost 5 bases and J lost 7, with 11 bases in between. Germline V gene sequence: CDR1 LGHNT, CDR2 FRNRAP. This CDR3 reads CASGLSGIGELFF. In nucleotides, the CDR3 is TGTGCTAGTGGTCTGTCGGGTATCGGGGAGCTGTTTTTT.

The CDR3 is CAFQPDTGGETQYF. As DNA, the CDR3 is TGTGCCTTCCAGCCGGATACAGGGGGGGAGACCCAGTACTTC. The chain combines TRBV30 with TRBJ2-5, with TRBD1 identical over 8 bases. Losses at the gene ends were 7 bases for V and 5 bases for J; bases not matched to a gene: 12. There are 14 residues in the CDR3. Germline CDR1 reads GTSNPN; CDR2 reads SVGIG (reference sequence).